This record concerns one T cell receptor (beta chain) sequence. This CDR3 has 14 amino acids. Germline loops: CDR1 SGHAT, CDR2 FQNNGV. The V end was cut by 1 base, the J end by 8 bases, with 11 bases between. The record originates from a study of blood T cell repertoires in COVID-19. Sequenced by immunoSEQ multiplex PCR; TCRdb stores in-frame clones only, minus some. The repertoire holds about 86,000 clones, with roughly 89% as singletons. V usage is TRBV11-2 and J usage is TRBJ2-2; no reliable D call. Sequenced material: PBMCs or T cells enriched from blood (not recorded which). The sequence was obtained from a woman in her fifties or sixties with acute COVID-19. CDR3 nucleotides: TGTGCCAGCAGCTTAGCGACACCCGCGGGGGAGCTGTTTTTT. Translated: CASSLATPAGELFF.